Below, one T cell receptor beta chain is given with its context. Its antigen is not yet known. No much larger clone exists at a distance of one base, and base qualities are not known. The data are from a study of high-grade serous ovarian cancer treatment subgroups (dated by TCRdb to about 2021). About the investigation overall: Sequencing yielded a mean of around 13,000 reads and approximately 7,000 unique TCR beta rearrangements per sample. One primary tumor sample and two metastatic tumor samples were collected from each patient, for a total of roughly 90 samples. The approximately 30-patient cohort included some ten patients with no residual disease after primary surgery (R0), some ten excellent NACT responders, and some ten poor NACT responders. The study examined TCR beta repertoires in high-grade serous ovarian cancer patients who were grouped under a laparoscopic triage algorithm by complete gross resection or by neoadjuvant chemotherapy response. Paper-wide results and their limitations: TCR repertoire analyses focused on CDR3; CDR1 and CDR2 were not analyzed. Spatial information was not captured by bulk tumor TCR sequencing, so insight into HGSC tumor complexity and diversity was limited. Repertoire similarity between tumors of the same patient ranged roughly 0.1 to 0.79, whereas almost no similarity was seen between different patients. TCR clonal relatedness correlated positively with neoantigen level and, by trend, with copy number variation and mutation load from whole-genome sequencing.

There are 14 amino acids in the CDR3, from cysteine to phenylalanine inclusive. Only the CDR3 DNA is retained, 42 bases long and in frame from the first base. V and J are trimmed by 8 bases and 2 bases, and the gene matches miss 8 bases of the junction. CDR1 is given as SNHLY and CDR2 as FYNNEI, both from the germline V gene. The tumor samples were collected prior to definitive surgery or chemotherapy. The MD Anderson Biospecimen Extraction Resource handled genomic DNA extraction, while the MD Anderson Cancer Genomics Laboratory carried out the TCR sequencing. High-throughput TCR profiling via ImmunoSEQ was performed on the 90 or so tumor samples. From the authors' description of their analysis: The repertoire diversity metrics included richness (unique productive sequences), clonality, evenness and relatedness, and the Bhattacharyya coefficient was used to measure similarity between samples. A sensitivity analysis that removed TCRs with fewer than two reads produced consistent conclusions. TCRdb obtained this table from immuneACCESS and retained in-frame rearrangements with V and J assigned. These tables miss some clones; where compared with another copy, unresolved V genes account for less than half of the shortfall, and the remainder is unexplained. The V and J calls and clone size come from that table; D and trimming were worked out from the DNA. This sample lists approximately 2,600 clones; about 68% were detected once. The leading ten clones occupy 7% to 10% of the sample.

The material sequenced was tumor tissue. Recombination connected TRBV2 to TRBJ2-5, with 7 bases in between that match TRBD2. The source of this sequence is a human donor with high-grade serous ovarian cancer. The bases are TGTGCCAGCGGGGGAGGGTCCTTTCAAGAGACCCAGTACTTC. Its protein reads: CASGGGSFQETQYF.